The 19 T cell receptor beta chains listed next were all sequenced from one sample in a study of shared clonotypes between healthy human individuals. Produced via immunoSEQ multiplex PCR; TCRdb's table is partial and in-frame only. Here the sample spans a few hundred thousand clones, 65% to 80% being singletons. Material for sequencing was PBMCs. All receptors derive from a woman between 40 and 55 years old in good health. Some clones in this sample may be carry-over from other donors' samples.

Here the CDR3 reads CASSEAAIGFGPETQYF. The CDR3 DNA sequence: TGCGCCAGCAGCGAGGCCGCCATAGGGTTTGGGCCCGAGACCCAGTACTTC. V gene TRBV5-1 combines with J gene TRBJ2-5; D remains unclear. Germline CDR1 SGHRS, CDR2 YFSETQ. V was shortened by 4 bases and J by 5 bases, with 24 bases between the two germline ends. The CDR3 totals 17 residues.

The chain carries TRBV5-1 and TRBJ1-2; maybe TRBD1 (5 bases). Trimming stripped 0 bases from V and 4 bases from J, with 16 bases between. The CDR3 extends over 16 amino acids. Germline lookup yields CDR1 SGHRS and CDR2 YFSETQ. The chain's CDR3 is CASSLGSGGKIYGYTF. The CDR3 DNA follows: TGCGCCAGCAGCTTGGGTTCGGGGGGTAAAATCTATGGCTACACCTTC. Based on the CDR3 plus reference TRBV5-1 and TRBJ1-2, the full variable domain is KAGVTQTPRYLIKTRGQQVTLSCSPISGHRSVSWYQQTPGQGLQFLFEYFSETQRNKGNFPGRFSGRQFSNSRSEMNVSTLELGDSALYLCASSLGSGGKIYGYTFGSGTRLTVV.

The rearrangement links TRBV25-1 to TRBJ2-1; D might be TRBD1 or TRBD2, each matching 6 bases. The CDR3 extends over 17 amino acids. Germline lookup yields CDR1 MGHDK and CDR2 SYGVNS. V gave up 1 base and J gave up 8 bases, with 21 bases separating them. The CDR3 sequence is CASSESQGRGRFHEQFF. CDR3 DNA sequence: TGTGCCAGCAGTGAATCCCAAGGTCGGGGGCGTTTTCATGAGCAGTTCTTC.

The chain has TRBV23-1 and TRBJ2-7; 7 bases fit TRBD1. TRBV23-1 falls under the ORF class, with uncertain function. The CDR3 runs 16 residues. The J segment lost 3 bases and the V segment lost 0 bases, leaving 8 bases of the junction unmatched. CDR3 in amino acids: CASSQSLRDRVYEQYF. The CDR3 nucleotides are TGCGCCAGCAGTCAATCGCTTCGAGACAGGGTCTACGAGCAGTACTTC.

The chain has TRBV7-9 and TRBJ2-7; weak D call: TRBD2 (6 bases). In germline, CDR1 is SEHNR, CDR2 FQNEAQ (reference sequence). V was pared by 5 bases and J by 4 bases, with 18 bases between. This CDR3 contains 15 residues. The CDR3 DNA reads TGTGCCAGCAGCAGAACGTTGGAGGGGAGGTACGAGCAGTACTTC. Translating it yields CASSRTLEGRYEQYF.

This chain joins TRBV27 and TRBJ1-1; D is unresolved. The CDR3 runs 13 residues. Trimming stripped 3 bases from V and 5 bases from J, with 10 bases between. Germline V lookup: CDR1 MNHEY, CDR2 SMNVEV (reference sequence). CDR3 residues: CASSFEGGTEAFF. The CDR3 nucleotides read TGTGCCAGCAGTTTTGAGGGAGGGACTGAAGCTTTCTTT.

This rearrangement joins TRBV18 to TRBJ1-2, with 9 bases lining up with TRBD1. Germline lookup yields CDR1 KGHSH and CDR2 LQKENI. CDR3 size: 14 residues. V lost 3 bases, J lost 7 bases, and 6 bases stayed unmatched. CDR3: CASSPPGTGLGYTF. DNA of the CDR3: TGTGCCAGCTCACCCCCGGGGACAGGGCTTGGCTACACCTTC. The full variable domain, completed using reference TRBV18 and TRBJ1-2, is NAGVMQNPRHLVRRRGQEARLRCSPMKGHSHVYWYRQLPEEGLKFMVYLQKENIIDESGMPKERFSAEFPKEGPSILRIQQVVRGDSAAYFCASSPPGTGLGYTFGSGTRLTVV.

The rearrangement links TRBV18 to TRBJ2-7; D tentatively reads TRBD1 or TRBD2 (5 bases each). Germline CDR1 reads KGHSH; CDR2 reads LQKENI. The CDR3 is 15 amino acids. The germline V and J ends were trimmed by 4 bases and 0 bases, with 13 bases remaining between them. The CDR3 nucleotides read TGTGCCAGCTCACAAAGCCGGGACCACTCCTACGAGCAGTACTTC. It specifies CASSQSRDHSYEQYF. Full variable domain (outside the CDR3, taken from reference TRBV18 and TRBJ2-7): NAGVMQNPRHLVRRRGQEARLRCSPMKGHSHVYWYRQLPEEGLKFMVYLQKENIIDESGMPKERFSAEFPKEGPSILRIQQVVRGDSAAYFCASSQSRDHSYEQYFGPGTRLTVT.

As regards this clone: A read error may explain this, as a much larger clone is one base away. The CDR3 DNA reads as TGTGCCTGGAGTGGGCGGCTAGCGGGAGGACCAGATACGCAGCATTTT. Protein product: CAWSGRLAGGPDTQHF. The J gene is TRBJ2-3, the V gene TRBV30; no clear D gene. The J call could be wrong; TRBJ1-5 is a better fit for the DNA end. Germline-derived CDR1 and CDR2 are GTSNPN and SVGIG (reference sequence). The CDR3 is 16 residues long.

The chain recombines TRBV9 with TRBJ2-3; D tentatively fits TRBD1 or TRBD2 (5 bases each). In germline, CDR1 is SGDLS, CDR2 YYNGEE. The CDR3 is 17 amino acids. V lost 0 bases to trimming and J lost 0 bases, with 14 bases between them. This CDR3 reads CASSVGDGAESTDTQYF. The DNA for the CDR3 is TGTGCCAGCAGCGTAGGGGACGGAGCGGAAAGCACAGATACGCAGTATTTT.

This clone is a singleton in its sample. The same CDR3 is also encoded by other DNA sequences in this sample. The chain joins TRBV18 to TRBJ2-1; 12 positions match TRBD2. This CDR3 is built from 15 residues. J lost 3 bases, V lost 3 bases, and 0 bases had no gene match. Germline V CDR1 and CDR2: KGHSH, LQKENI. The CDR3: CASSPGLAGYNEQFF. The CDR3 nucleotides are TGTGCCAGCTCACCGGGACTAGCGGGCTACAATGAGCAGTTCTTC.

This clone occurred once. The rearrangement uses TRBV4-1 and TRBJ2-6; D unresolved. V dropped 6 bases and J dropped 0 bases, with 9 bases sitting between them. CDR1 is MGHRA and CDR2 is YSYEKL in the germline V gene. The CDR3 contains 15 residues. The CDR3 spells CASRQLISGANVLTF. Here the CDR3 DNA reads TGCGCCAGCAGACAGTTAATCTCTGGGGCCAACGTCCTGACTTTC.

J is TRBJ2-7 and V is TRBV7-9, with 9 nucleotides matching TRBD2. J lost 4 bases, V lost 0 bases, and 1 base had no gene match. The CDR3 covers 14 residues. Germline assignment: CDR1 SEHNR and CDR2 FQNEAQ (reference sequence). The CDR3 DNA reads TGTGCCAGCAGCTTAGCAGGACTAGCGTACGAGCAGTACTTC. Its translation: CASSLAGLAYEQYF.

This clone was seen a few times. This sequence joins TRBV5-6 and TRBJ2-7, with D perhaps matching TRBD2 (5 bases). CDR3 size: 15 residues. Germline V gene sequence: CDR1 SGHDT, CDR2 YYEEEE. Trimming removed 5 bases at V and 0 bases at J, with 15 bases between. CDR3 region: CASSPPDGDSYEQYF. The CDR3 DNA follows: TGTGCCAGCAGTCCCCCTGACGGGGACTCCTACGAGCAGTACTTC.

The chain links TRBV5-1 to TRBJ2-1; possible D gene TRBD1, 6 bases. Trimming took 0 bases from V and 3 from J, leaving 10 bases between them. This CDR3 comprises 15 residues. The V gene's germline CDR1 is SGHRS and CDR2 YFSETQ. This CDR3 reads CASSLDGQSYNEQFF. The CDR3 DNA reads TGCGCCAGCAGCTTGGACGGACAGAGCTACAATGAGCAGTTCTTC.

The rearrangement uses TRBV20-1 and TRBJ2-1, with D unresolved. Germline CDR1 and CDR2: DFQATT and SNEGSKA (reference sequence). This CDR3 is built from 11 residues. Trimming shortened V by 3 bases and J by 9 bases, and 9 bases separated the two germline ends. The DNA of the CDR3 is TGCAGTGCTAGCGTAGCTATTGAGCAGTTCTTC. It specifies CSASVAIEQFF.

The rearrangement joins TRBV7-4 to TRBJ1-5, with a tentative D call TRBD1 (5 bases). The germline gives CDR1 SGHVT, CDR2 SQSDAQ. CDR3 length equals 18 residues. Trimming took off 5 bases at V and 2 bases at J, with 22 bases between the two ends. CDR3 sequence reads: CASSPKTPGGSGNQPQHF. Here the CDR3 DNA reads TGTGCCAGCAGCCCCAAAACCCCGGGGGGAAGTGGCAATCAGCCCCAGCATTTT.

The rearrangement links TRBV18 to TRBJ2-7; D gene unclear. V shed 0 bases and J shed 3 bases, with 12 bases lying between them. This CDR3 has 15 amino acids. Germline assignment: CDR1 KGHSH and CDR2 LQKENI. DNA of the CDR3: TGTGCCAGCTCACCACCGTCAGTGATATTCTACGAGCAGTACTTC. Its protein is CASSPPSVIFYEQYF.

V usage is TRBV7-8 and J usage is TRBJ2-7, with TRBD2 as a possible D gene (5 bases). This CDR3 is built from 18 residues. Germline loops: CDR1 SGHVS, CDR2 FQNEAQ. Trimming pared 1 base from V and 3 bases from J, leaving 22 bases between. The CDR3 spells CASSLVQTTRLEIYEQYF. CDR3 DNA sequence: TGTGCCAGCAGCTTAGTTCAGACCACTAGGTTAGAAATCTACGAGCAGTACTTC. Based on the CDR3 plus reference TRBV7-8 and TRBJ2-7, the full variable domain is GAGVSQSPRYKVAKRGQDVALRCDPISGHVSLFWYQQALGQGPEFLTYFQNEAQLDKSGLPSDRFFAERPEGSVSTLKIQRTQQEDSAVYLCASSLVQTTRLEIYEQYFGPGTRLTVT.